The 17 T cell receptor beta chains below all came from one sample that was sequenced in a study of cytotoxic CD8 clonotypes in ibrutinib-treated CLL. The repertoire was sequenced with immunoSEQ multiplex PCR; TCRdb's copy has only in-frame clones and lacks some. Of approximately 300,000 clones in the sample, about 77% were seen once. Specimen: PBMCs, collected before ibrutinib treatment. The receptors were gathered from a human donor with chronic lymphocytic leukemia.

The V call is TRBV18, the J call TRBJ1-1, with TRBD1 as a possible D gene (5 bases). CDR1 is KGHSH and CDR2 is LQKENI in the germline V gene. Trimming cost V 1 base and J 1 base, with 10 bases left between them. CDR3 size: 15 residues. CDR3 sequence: CASSPRGTPNTEAFF. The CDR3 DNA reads TGTGCCAGCTCACCACGGGGGACCCCGAACACTGAAGCTTTCTTT.

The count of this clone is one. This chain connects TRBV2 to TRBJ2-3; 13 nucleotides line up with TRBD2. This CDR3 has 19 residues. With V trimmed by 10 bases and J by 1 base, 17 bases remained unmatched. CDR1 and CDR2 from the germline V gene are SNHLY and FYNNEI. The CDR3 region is CAILDPGLAGRTGTDTQYF. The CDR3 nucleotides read TGTGCCATCCTTGATCCGGGACTAGCGGGACGTACCGGCACAGATACGCAGTATTTT.

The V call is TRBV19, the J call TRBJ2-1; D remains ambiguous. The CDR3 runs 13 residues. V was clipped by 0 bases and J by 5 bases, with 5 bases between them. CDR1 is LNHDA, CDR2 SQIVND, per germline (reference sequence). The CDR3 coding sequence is TGTGCCAGTAGTATAGATGCCGACAATGAGCAGTTCTTC. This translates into CASSIDADNEQFF. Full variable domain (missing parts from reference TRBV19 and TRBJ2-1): DGGITQSPKYLFRKEGQNVTLSCEQNLNHDAMYWYRQDPGQGLRLIYYSQIVNDFQKGDIAEGYSVSREKKESFPLTVTSAQKNPTAFYLCASSIDADNEQFFGPGTRLTVL.

The CDR3 DNA sequence: TGTGCCACCAGCAGAGATCGTTTAAGGCGGGAGGGGTACGAGCAGTACTTC. Translating gives CATSRDRLRREGYEQYF. This chain joins TRBV15 and TRBJ2-7; 9 positions match TRBD2. The germline V gene encodes CDR1 LNHNV and CDR2 YYDKDF (reference sequence). This CDR3 is 17 amino acids long. Germline trimming cut 0 bases from V and 4 bases from J; bases unmatched to any gene: 10.

The CDR3 DNA reads TGTGCCAGTCTAGGGAACACCGGGGAGCTGTTTTTT. It yields the protein CASLGNTGELFF. The chain uses TRBV6-5 and TRBJ2-2; D call uncertain. There are 12 residues in the CDR3. The V gene lost 9 bases and the J gene lost 1 base, with 6 bases spanning the gap. Germline CDR1 reads MNHEY; CDR2 reads SVGAGI.

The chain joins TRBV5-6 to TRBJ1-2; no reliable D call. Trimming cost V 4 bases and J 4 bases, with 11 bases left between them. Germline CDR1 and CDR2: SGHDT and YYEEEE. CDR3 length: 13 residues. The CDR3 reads CASSPDNLYGYTF. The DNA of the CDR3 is TGTGCCAGCAGCCCCGACAATCTCTATGGCTACACCTTC.

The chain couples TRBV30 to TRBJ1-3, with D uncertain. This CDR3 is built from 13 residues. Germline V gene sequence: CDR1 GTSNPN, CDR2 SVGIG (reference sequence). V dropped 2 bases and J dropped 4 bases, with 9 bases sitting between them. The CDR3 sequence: CAWSWSTGNTIYF. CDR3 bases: TGTGCCTGGAGTTGGAGCACGGGAAACACCATATATTTT.

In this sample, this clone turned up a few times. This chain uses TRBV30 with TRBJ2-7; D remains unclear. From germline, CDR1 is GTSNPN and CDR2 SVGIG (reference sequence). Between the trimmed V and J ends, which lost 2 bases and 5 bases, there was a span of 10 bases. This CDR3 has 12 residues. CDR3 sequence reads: CAWSFGSDEQYF. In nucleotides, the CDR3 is TGTGCCTGGAGTTTTGGGTCCGACGAGCAGTACTTC.

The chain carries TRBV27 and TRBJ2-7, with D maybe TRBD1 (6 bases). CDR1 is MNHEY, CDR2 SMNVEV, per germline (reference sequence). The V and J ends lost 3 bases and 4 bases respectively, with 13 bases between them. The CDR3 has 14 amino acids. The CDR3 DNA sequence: TGTGCCAGCAGTTTGGGGGCTATTGGTTACGAGCAGTACTTC. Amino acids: CASSLGAIGYEQYF.

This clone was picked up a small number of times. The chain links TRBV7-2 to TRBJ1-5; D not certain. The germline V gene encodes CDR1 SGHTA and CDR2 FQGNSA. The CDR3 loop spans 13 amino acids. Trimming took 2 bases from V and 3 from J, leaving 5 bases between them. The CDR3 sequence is CASSLFVNQPQHF. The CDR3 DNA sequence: TGTGCCAGCAGCTTATTCGTCAATCAGCCCCAGCATTTT.

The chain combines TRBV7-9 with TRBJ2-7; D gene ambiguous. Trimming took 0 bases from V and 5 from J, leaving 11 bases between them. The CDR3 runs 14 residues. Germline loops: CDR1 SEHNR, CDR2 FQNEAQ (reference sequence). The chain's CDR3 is CASSLAASFDEQYF. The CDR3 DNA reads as TGTGCCAGCAGCTTAGCGGCATCTTTCGACGAGCAGTACTTC.

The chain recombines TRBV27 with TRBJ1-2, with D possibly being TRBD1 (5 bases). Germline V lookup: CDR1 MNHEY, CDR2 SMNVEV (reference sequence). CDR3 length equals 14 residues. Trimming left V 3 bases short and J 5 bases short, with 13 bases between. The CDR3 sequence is CASSLSRVGYGYTF. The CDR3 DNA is TGTGCCAGCAGTTTGTCCAGGGTCGGGTATGGCTACACCTTC.

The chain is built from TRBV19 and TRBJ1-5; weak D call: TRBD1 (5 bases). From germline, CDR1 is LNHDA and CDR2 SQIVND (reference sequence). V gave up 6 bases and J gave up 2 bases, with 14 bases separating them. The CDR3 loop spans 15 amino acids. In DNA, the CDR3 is TGTGCCAGTAGAGAGCGGGGGTTCGGCAATCAGCCCCAGCATTTT. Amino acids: CASRERGFGNQPQHF.

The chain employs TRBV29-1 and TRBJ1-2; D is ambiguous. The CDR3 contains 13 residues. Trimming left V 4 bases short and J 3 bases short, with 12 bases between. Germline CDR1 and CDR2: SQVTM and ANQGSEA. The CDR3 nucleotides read TGCAGCGTTGGTCAAGGTCTTGACTATGGCTACACCTTC. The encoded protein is CSVGQGLDYGYTF. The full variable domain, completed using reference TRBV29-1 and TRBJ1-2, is SAVISQKPSRDICQRGTSLTIQCQVDSQVTMMFWYRQQPGQSLTLIATANQGSEATYESGFVIDKFPISRPNLTFSTLTVSNMSPEDSSIYLCSVGQGLDYGYTFGSGTRLTVV.

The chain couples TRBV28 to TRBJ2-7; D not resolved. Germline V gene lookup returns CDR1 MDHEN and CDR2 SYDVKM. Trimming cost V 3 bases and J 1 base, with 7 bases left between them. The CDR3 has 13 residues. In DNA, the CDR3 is TGTGCCAGCAGTTTGGGTAATTCCTACGAGCAGTACTTC. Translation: CASSLGNSYEQYF.

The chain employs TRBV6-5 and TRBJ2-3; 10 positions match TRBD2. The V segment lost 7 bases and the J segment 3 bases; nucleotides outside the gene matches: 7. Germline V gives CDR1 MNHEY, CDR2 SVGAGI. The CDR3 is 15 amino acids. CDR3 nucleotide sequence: TGTGCCAGCACCCGACGGACTAGCGGTACAGATACGCAGTATTTT. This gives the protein CASTRRTSGTDTQYF.

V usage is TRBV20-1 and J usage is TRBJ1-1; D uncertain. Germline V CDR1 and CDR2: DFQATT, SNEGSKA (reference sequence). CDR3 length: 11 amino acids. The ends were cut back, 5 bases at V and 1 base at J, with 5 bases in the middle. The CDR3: CSASANTEAFF. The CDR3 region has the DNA TGCAGTGCTTCGGCGAACACTGAAGCTTTCTTT.